This T cell receptor (beta chain) was found in a study of blood T cell repertoires in COVID-19. Study-level background: The United States, Italy and Spain supplied acute and convalescent COVID-19 samples.

Germline-derived CDR1 and CDR2 are MNHEY and SVGEGT. The CDR3 is 14 residues long. V shed 2 bases and J 7 bases; nucleotides not matched to a gene: 1. Here immunoSEQ multiplex PCR was the method, and the copy in TCRdb shows in-frame clones only, minus some. Of 100,000 or so clones listed, approximately 82% are singletons. The sequenced sample was peripheral blood. This chain links TRBV6-2 or TRBV6-3 with TRBJ1-4; 10 bases map to TRBD1. The clonotype was recovered from a man aged 45-65 years with active or convalescent COVID-19. The CDR3 coding sequence is TGTGCCAGCAGTTACGACAGGGGGCGTGAAAAACTGTTTTTT. As protein: CASSYDRGREKLFF.